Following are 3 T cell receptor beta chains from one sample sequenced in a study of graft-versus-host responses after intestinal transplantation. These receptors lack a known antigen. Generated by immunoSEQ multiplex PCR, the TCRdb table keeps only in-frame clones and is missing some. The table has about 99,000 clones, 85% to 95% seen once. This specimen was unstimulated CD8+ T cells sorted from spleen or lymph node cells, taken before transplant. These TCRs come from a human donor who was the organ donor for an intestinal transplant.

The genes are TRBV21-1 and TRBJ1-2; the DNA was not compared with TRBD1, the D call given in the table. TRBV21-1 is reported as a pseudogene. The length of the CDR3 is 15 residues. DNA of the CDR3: TGTGCCAGCAGCAAAACCTTAGACAGGGGGGTTGGCTACACCTTC. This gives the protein CASSKTLDRGVGYTF.

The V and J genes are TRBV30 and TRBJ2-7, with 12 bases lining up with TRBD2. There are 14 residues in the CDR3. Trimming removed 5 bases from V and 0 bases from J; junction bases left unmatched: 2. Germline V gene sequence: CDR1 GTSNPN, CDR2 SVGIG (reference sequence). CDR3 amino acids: CAWELAGGSYEQYF. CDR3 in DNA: TGTGCCTGGGAACTAGCGGGAGGCTCCTACGAGCAGTACTTC. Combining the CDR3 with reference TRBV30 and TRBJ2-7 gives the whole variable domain SQTIHQWPATLVQPVGSPLSLECTVEGTSNPNLYWYRQAAGRGLQLLFYSVGIGQISSEVPQNLSASRPQDRQFILSSKKLLLSDSGFYLCAWELAGGSYEQYFGPGTRLTVT.

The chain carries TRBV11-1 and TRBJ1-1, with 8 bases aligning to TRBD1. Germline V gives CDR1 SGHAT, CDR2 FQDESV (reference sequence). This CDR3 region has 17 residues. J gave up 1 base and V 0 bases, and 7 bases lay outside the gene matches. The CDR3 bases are TGTGCCAGCAGCTTAGCCAGAGCCGGGACAGGGAACACTGAAGCTTTCTTT. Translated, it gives CASSLARAGTGNTEAFF.